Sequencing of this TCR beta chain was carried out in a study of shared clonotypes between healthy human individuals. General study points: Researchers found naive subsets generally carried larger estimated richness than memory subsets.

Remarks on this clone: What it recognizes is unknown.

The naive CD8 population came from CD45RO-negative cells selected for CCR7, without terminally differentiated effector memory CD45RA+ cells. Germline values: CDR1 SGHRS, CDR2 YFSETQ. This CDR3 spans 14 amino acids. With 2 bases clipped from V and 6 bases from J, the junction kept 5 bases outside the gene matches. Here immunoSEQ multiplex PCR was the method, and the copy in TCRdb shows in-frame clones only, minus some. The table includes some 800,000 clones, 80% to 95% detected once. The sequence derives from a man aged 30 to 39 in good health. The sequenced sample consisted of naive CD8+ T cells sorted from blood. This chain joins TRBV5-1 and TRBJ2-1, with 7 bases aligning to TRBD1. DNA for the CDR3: TGCGCCAGCAGCTTAGTCACAGGGGTCAATGAGCAGTTCTTC. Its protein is CASSLVTGVNEQFF. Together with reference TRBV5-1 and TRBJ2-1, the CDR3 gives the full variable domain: KAGVTQTPRYLIKTRGQQVTLSCSPISGHRSVSWYQQTPGQGLQFLFEYFSETQRNKGNFPGRFSGRQFSNSRSEMNVSTLELGDSALYLCASSLVTGVNEQFFGPGTRLTVL.